This T cell receptor beta chain was captured in a study of technical replicates of blood from a handful of donors. Sequenced by immunoSEQ multiplex PCR; TCRdb stores in-frame clones only, minus some. In the table there are 75,000 to 85,000 clones, approximately 96% of which are singletons. This clone was detected many times. CDR1 is SGHTA and CDR2 is FQGTGA in the germline V gene. Trimming shortened V by 4 bases and J by 0 bases, and 9 bases separated the two germline ends. This CDR3 contains 14 residues. This chain connects TRBV7-3 to TRBJ2-5, with a tentative D call TRBD2 (6 bases). Material: T cells isolated from PBMCs. This TCR came from a human donor in good health. This chain's CDR3 is CASSCRDYQETQYF. The CDR3 region has the DNA TGTGCCAGCAGCTGTCGGGACTACCAAGAGACCCAGTACTTC.